This is a list of T cell receptor beta chains from one sample in a study of blood T cells in healthy people across ages. TCRdb ran MiXCR on the 5' RACE reads and lists one entry per CDR3 protein. Here the sample spans about 640,000 distinct CDR3 sequences, roughly 58% being singletons. Material: blood. The source of these receptors is a man between 60 and 75 years old in good health. The CDR3 runs from the conserved cysteine through the conserved F or W. D genes are given only for firm matches. Rows give clone size only sometimes, using once, few, many, or a class for an expanded clone.

TRBJ2-7 TRBD1 . 14 TRBV28 CASVLSRGQHEQYF TGTGCCAGCGTCCTCTCCAGGGGGCAACACGAGCAGTACTTC
TRBJ1-4 . . 13 TRBV20-1 CSAREGAGEKLFF TGCAGTGCTAGAGAGGGAGCGGGGGAAAAACTGTTTTTT
TRBJ2-5 . few 15 TRBV5-5 CASSLPASQPETQYF TGTGCCAGCAGCTTACCGGCTTCTCAACCGGAGACCCAGTACTTC
TRBJ1-4 . . 14 TRBV3-1 CASSQAGGVEKLFF TGTGCCAGCAGCCAAGCTGGGGGGGTCGAAAAACTGTTTTTT
TRBJ1-2 . . 12 TRBV20-1 CSARSDIYGYTF TGCAGTGCTAGATCGGACATCTATGGCTACACCTTC
TRBJ2-7 TRBD2 . 14 TRBV7-9 CASSLANGRGEQYF TGTGCCAGCAGCTTAGCTAATGGGAGGGGTGAGCAGTACTTC
TRBJ2-5 . . 15 TRBV7-7 CASSPRLEHGETQYF TGTGCCAGCAGTCCCAGACTCGAGCATGGGGAGACCCAGTACTTC
TRBJ2-5 . . 14 TRBV3-1 CASSQSLGRETQYF TGTGCCAGCAGCCAATCGTTGGGGCGAGAGACCCAGTACTTC
TRBJ2-3 . . 16 TRBV4-2 CASSQDILGLADTQYF TGTGCCAGCAGCCAAGATATCCTAGGTCTGGCAGATACGCAGTATTTT
TRBJ2-7 . few 13 TRBV2 CASTRVPTTEQYF TGTGCCAGCACACGAGTTCCTACTACCGAGCAGTACTTC
TRBJ2-5 . many 15 TRBV7-9 CASSLLTGPTETQYF TGTGCCAGCAGCTTATTAACAGGCCCCACGGAGACCCAGTACTTC
TRBJ2-3 . . 14 TRBV4-2 CASSQSKGTDTQYF TGTGCCAGCAGCCAGAGTAAAGGCACAGATACGCAGTATTTT
TRBJ2-1 TRBD1 once 15 TRBV7-9 CASSRRDRGLNEQFF TGTGCCAGCAGTCGCCGGGACAGGGGGTTGAATGAGCAGTTCTTC
TRBJ1-2 TRBD1 . 16 TRBV4-2 CASSRQQGGAVDGYTF TGTGCCAGCAGCCGGCAACAAGGGGGCGCGGTCGATGGCTACACCTTC
TRBJ1-2 . once 15 TRBV9 CASSVGPEPIYGYTF TGTGCCAGCAGCGTAGGTCCAGAGCCGATATATGGCTACACCTTC
TRBJ1-6 . . 15 TRBV2 CASSVMGGVGSPLHF TGTGCCAGCAGTGTCATGGGCGGGGTCGGTTCACCCCTCCACTTT
TRBJ2-5 . . 14 TRBV3-1 CASSHNINQETQYF TGTGCCAGCAGCCACAACATAAACCAAGAGACCCAGTACTTC
TRBJ2-1 TRBD2 . 15 TRBV7-2 CASSSAPGLVREQFF TGTGCCAGCAGCTCCGCCCCGGGACTAGTGCGTGAGCAGTTCTTC
TRBJ2-1 . . 15 TRBV6-1 CASSEDRDQYNEQFF TGTGCCAGCAGTGAAGACAGGGATCAATACAATGAGCAGTTCTTC
TRBJ1-5 TRBD1 . 15 TRBV4-1 CASSQAQGAWQPQHF TGCGCCAGCAGCCAAGCCCAGGGGGCATGGCAGCCCCAGCATTTT
TRBJ2-5 TRBD2 . 16 TRBV6-2/TRBV6-3 CASSSSLAGVVETQYF TGTGCCAGCAGTTCGTCCCTAGCGGGAGTGGTTGAGACCCAGTACTTC
TRBJ1-1 TRBD1 . 15 TRBV20-1 CSARAPDRADTEAFF TGCAGTGCTAGGGCACCGGACAGGGCCGACACTGAAGCTTTCTTT
TRBJ2-6 TRBD2 . 15 TRBV4-1 CASSQDQAGENVLTF TGCGCCAGCAGCCAAGATCAAGCGGGGGAAAACGTCCTGACTTTC
TRBJ2-5 TRBD2 few 17 TRBV5-1 CASSKGLATGYQETQYF TGCGCCAGCAGCAAGGGACTAGCGACCGGATATCAAGAGACCCAGTACTTC
TRBJ2-1 . . 13 TRBV6-2/TRBV6-3 CASSGGRNNEQFF TGTGCCAGCAGTGGGGGCAGAAACAATGAGCAGTTCTTC
TRBJ2-3 TRBD1 . 17 TRBV20-1 CSASKTGSPPFTDTQYF TGCAGTGCTAGTAAGACAGGGTCCCCTCCATTCACAGATACGCAGTATTTT
TRBJ2-7 . . 14 TRBV14 CASSLMDGLYEQYF TGTGCCAGCAGCCTAATGGACGGTCTCTACGAGCAGTACTTC
TRBJ1-2 TRBD1 . 13 TRBV12-3/TRBV12-4 CASGETGNYGYTF TGTGCCAGCGGAGAGACAGGGAACTATGGCTACACCTTC
TRBJ2-1 . . 14 TRBV20-1 CSASDGGQLNEQFF TGCAGTGCTAGTGACGGGGGGCAACTCAATGAGCAGTTCTTC
TRBJ2-1 . . 13 TRBV20-1 CSATGIAYNEQFF TGCAGTGCTACAGGGATCGCCTACAATGAGCAGTTCTTC
TRBJ1-6 . . 15 TRBV12-3/TRBV12-4 CASQPTAGAYSPLHF TGTGCCAGTCAACCAACCGCGGGGGCGTATTCACCCCTCCACTTT
TRBJ2-3 . . 14 TRBV12-3/TRBV12-4 CATAGDTPKDTQYF TGTGCCACCGCGGGGGACACGCCTAAAGATACGCAGTATTTT
TRBJ2-7 TRBD1 few 15 TRBV18 CASSPLGTGTGEQYF TGTGCCAGCTCACCACTGGGGACAGGGACGGGAGAGCAGTACTTC
TRBJ2-1 . . 13 TRBV7-8 CASSPRVSNEQFF TGTGCCAGCAGCCCTAGAGTTTCCAATGAGCAGTTCTTC
TRBJ2-5 TRBD2 . 15 TRBV20-1 CSASGTSGGAEEQYF TGCAGTGCTAGTGGGACTAGCGGGGGGGCTGAAGAGCAGTACTTC
TRBJ2-5 TRBD1 . 19 TRBV14 CASSQDRRQGAYVQETQYF TGTGCCAGCAGCCAAGACCGACGGCAGGGGGCATATGTTCAAGAGACCCAGTACTTC
TRBJ2-1 TRBD1 . 13 TRBV4-2 CASSKQGSHEQFF TGTGCCAGCAGCAAACAGGGGTCCCATGAGCAGTTCTTC
TRBJ2-1 . . 13 TRBV24-1 CATSDLNGGEQFF TGTGCCACCAGTGATTTGAATGGGGGTGAGCAGTTCTTC
TRBJ2-1 . . 14 TRBV20-1 CSASLAPAYNEQFF TGCAGTGCTAGCTTAGCGCCAGCCTACAATGAGCAGTTCTTC
TRBJ2-7 . once 15 TRBV3-1 CASKSQGPGPYEQYF TGTGCCAGCAAATCCCAGGGGCCGGGCCCCTACGAGCAGTACTTC
TRBJ1-2 TRBD1 few 13 TRBV20-1 CSAPGTGGYGYTF TGCAGTGCCCCAGGGACAGGGGGCTATGGCTACACCTTC
TRBJ2-4 . few 13 TRBV20-1 CSARDRIMNIQYF TGCAGTGCGCGGGATCGCATCATGAACATTCAGTACTTC
TRBJ2-3 . . 14 TRBV12-3/TRBV12-4 CASSSWRRTDTQYF TGTGCCAGCAGTTCCTGGAGGCGCACAGATACGCAGTATTTT
TRBJ2-5 TRBD2 few 15 TRBV20-1 CSARDPGLPQETQYF TGCAGTGCTAGAGATCCGGGACTACCCCAAGAGACCCAGTACTTC
TRBJ1-1 TRBD1 few 17 TRBV5-1 CASSPPGQGPGTTEAFF TGCGCCAGCAGCCCACCGGGACAGGGCCCCGGGACCACTGAAGCTTTCTTT
TRBJ2-1 . . 14 TRBV5-1 CASSLGPRANEQFF TGCGCCAGCAGCTTGGGGCCCAGGGCCAATGAGCAGTTCTTC
TRBJ2-4 TRBD1 . 15 TRBV6-5 CASRKEGTGRNIQYF TGTGCCAGCAGGAAGGAGGGGACAGGGAGGAACATTCAGTACTTC
TRBJ1-2 TRBD1 . 16 TRBV7-9 CASSAPDRGRGYGYTF TGTGCCAGCAGCGCCCCGGACAGGGGTCGTGGCTATGGCTACACCTTC
TRBJ1-5 . . 14 TRBV20-1 CSARTPISNQPQHF TGCAGTGCTAGGACACCGATTAGCAATCAGCCCCAGCATTTT
TRBJ1-1 TRBD1 . 14 TRBV7-2 CASSQTGGGTEAFF TGTGCCAGCAGCCAGACAGGGGGCGGCACTGAAGCTTTCTTT
TRBJ2-7 . few 11 TRBV2 CASSAEYEQYF TGTGCCAGCAGTGCAGAGTACGAGCAGTACTTC
TRBJ2-5 . . 14 TRBV10-3 CAISESLGRGEQYF TGTGCCATCAGTGAGTCACTGGGGCGAGGGGAGCAGTACTTC
TRBJ1-1 TRBD1 . 14 TRBV12-3/TRBV12-4 CASRMTGVGTEAFF TGTGCCAGCAGGATGACAGGGGTCGGCACTGAAGCTTTCTTT
TRBJ2-7 TRBD2 . 16 TRBV29-1 CSVWGLAGVSSYEQYF TGCAGCGTTTGGGGGCTAGCGGGGGTTAGCTCCTACGAGCAGTACTTC
TRBJ2-1 . few 13 TRBV7-2 CASSRQRANEQFF TGTGCCAGCAGCCGACAGAGGGCCAATGAGCAGTTCTTC
TRBJ1-3 . . 16 TRBV5-1 CASSLDRGLTGNTIYF TGCGCCAGCAGCTTGGATAGAGGGCTAACAGGAAACACCATATATTTT
TRBJ2-7 TRBD1 . 18 TRBV2 CASSEASGTGAFPYEQYF TGTGCCAGCAGTGAGGCCTCGGGGACAGGGGCTTTCCCCTACGAGCAGTACTTC